This T cell receptor (beta chain) was captured by sequencing in a study of cytomegalovirus exposure and HLA in healthy donors. Donors were drawn from the approximately 120-subject validation cohort, separate from the approximately 680-subject first cohort. The CDR3 extends over 15 amino acids. CDR1 and CDR2 (germline): MNHEY, SMNVEV (reference sequence). Trimming stripped 6 bases from V and 0 bases from J, with 12 bases between. Produced via immunoSEQ multiplex PCR; TCRdb's table is partial and in-frame only. Of 150,000 to 200,000 clones in the sample, 84% were seen once. Sequencing used PBMCs. The receptor was derived from a man aged 30 to 39 in good health and CMV-seropositive. The V call is TRBV27, the J call TRBJ1-5; D is undetermined. The CDR3 nucleotides read TGTGCCAGCAGCACGCGAATGTCTAGCAATCAGCCCCAGCATTTT. Protein sequence: CASSTRMSSNQPQHF.